A selection of T cell receptor beta chains follows, all from one sample in a study of CD8+CD57+ T cells in acquired aplastic anemia. TCRdb processed the reads anew with MiXCR; each CDR3 protein has one entry. Here the sample spans 150,000 to 200,000 distinct CDR3 sequences, 48% being singletons. Sequencing used sorted CD4+, CD8+, or CD8+CD57+ T cells (not recorded which) from PBMCs. The receptors were gathered from a human donor with aplastic anemia. CDR3s include the opening cysteine and the closing phenylalanine or tryptophan. Fields, in order: D gene, J gene, V gene, clone size, CDR3 DNA, CDR3 protein. The D gene is left open where the match is weak. Part of the rows lack a size; the others show once, few, many or a class for expanded clones.

TRBD2 TRBJ2-2 TRBV10-3 - TGTGCCATCAGTTTAGCGGGAGTAGGTACCGGGGAGCTGTTTTTT CAISLAGVGTGELFF
- TRBJ1-3 TRBV2 - TGTGCCAGCAGCTCCCAGTCGAAGGGGCTGAAAGGAAACACCATATATTTT CASSSQSKGLKGNTIYF
- TRBJ2-4 TRBV4-2 - TGTGCCAGCAGCCAAGGAAACATTCAGTACTTC CASSQGNIQYF
TRBD1 TRBJ1-5 TRBV19 many TGTGCCAGTAGTATAGCCGGACAGGGACGTTACCATCAGCCCCAGCATTTT CASSIAGQGRYHQPQHF
TRBD1 TRBJ1-4 TRBV5-4 - TGTGCCAGCGGGGACAGGGGCCGAGGAGAAAAACTGTTTTTT CASGDRGRGEKLFF
- TRBJ1-1 TRBV3-1 many TGTGCCAGCAGCCAAGTCGAGGGCACTGAAGCTTTCTTT CASSQVEGTEAFF
- TRBJ2-1 TRBV5-4 - TGTGCCAGCAGCTTGGGGAGGGACTACAATGAGCAGTTCTTC CASSLGRDYNEQFF
TRBD2 TRBJ2-5 TRBV7-9 few TGTGCCAGCAGCTTAGGAGGGACTAGTGAGACCCAGTACTTC CASSLGGTSETQYF
TRBD2 TRBJ2-3 TRBV25-1 - TGTGCCACCTCCCGGGAGGGGTCAACAATCGTCACAGATACGCAGTATTTT CATSREGSTIVTDTQYF
TRBD2 TRBJ2-3 TRBV5-1 many TGCGCCAGCAGTAGCGGGAGGATACCAGATACGCAGTATTTT CASSSGRIPDTQYF
- TRBJ1-1 TRBV7-9 - TGTGCCAGCAGCCCCAGTGAAGGAACTGAAGCTTTCTTT CASSPSEGTEAFF
- TRBJ1-5 TRBV10-2 many TGCGCCAGCAGTGAGTCGATGTTTAGGCAGGGCGGTCAGCCCCAGCATTTT CASSESMFRQGGQPQHF
- TRBJ2-7 TRBV4-2 many TGTGCCAGCAGCCAAGGGGCGCCGGACGAGCAGTACTTC CASSQGAPDEQYF
- TRBJ1-1 TRBV7-9 many TGTGCCAGCAGCGTCAGGTCAGGGAACACTGAAGCTTTCTTT CASSVRSGNTEAFF
TRBD1 TRBJ2-7 TRBV2 - TGTGCCAGCAGTGAGGACAGGGGGGTTGAGCAGTACTTC CASSEDRGVEQYF
- TRBJ2-2 TRBV19 - TGTGCCAGTAGTATCACCGGGGGCCCAAACACCGGCGGGGAGCTGTTTTTT CASSITGGPNTGGELFF
TRBD1 TRBJ1-2 TRBV27 few TGTGCCAGCAGTTTATCGGTCCAGGGGGCATGGTATGGCTACACCTTC CASSLSVQGAWYGYTF
- TRBJ2-7 TRBV20-1 - TGCAGTGCTAGGGTTCTGGTGTCCTACGAGCAGTACTTC CSARVLVSYEQYF
- TRBJ2-7 TRBV19 - TGTGCCAGTAGTTTATCACAGGACCGCGAGCAGTACTTC CASSLSQDREQYF
- TRBJ2-2 TRBV19 - TGTGCCAGTAGTCTCCGTGAGGGGACCGGGGAGCTGTTTTTT CASSLREGTGELFF
- TRBJ1-2 TRBV24-1 - TGTGCCACCAGTGATCCAAGGGCATCCTATGGCTACACCTTC CATSDPRASYGYTF
- TRBJ2-7 TRBV7-2 many TGTGCCAGCAAGATGTCAGCGAATACCTACGAGCAGTACTTC CASKMSANTYEQYF
- TRBJ2-5 TRBV20-1 - TGCAGTGCTAGGGCACTGGGGCAGACCCAGTACTTC CSARALGQTQYF
- TRBJ2-7 TRBV7-8 - TGTGCCAGCAGCTTAAATGTTGAGACCTGGCAGTACTTC CASSLNVETWQYF
TRBD2 TRBJ2-7 TRBV12-3/TRBV12-4 many TGTGCCAGCACCCGGGGGGAGGGGACTTCCTCCTACGAGCAGTACTTC CASTRGEGTSSYEQYF
- TRBJ2-1 TRBV7-9 - TGTGCCAGCACCCCGCGTGAACTGAGCTCCTACAATGAGCAGTTCTTC CASTPRELSSYNEQFF
- TRBJ1-1 TRBV29-1 - TGCAGCGTCGTTACTTTCAAGGACACTGAAGCTTTCTTT CSVVTFKDTEAFF
TRBD2 TRBJ2-5 TRBV7-4 - TGTGCCAGCTACGTCACCGGGGGAGGGGAGACCCAGTACTTC CASYVTGGGETQYF
- TRBJ1-5 TRBV2 - TGTGCCAGCAGTGCCGACGATTTACCCCAGCATTTT CASSADDLPQHF
- TRBJ1-4 TRBV20-1 many TGCAGTGCTAGAGATAGCCGAACAACTAATGAAAAACTGTTTTTT CSARDSRTTNEKLFF
TRBD2 TRBJ2-7 TRBV7-6 - TGTGCCAGCAGCTTATCCGGGGGGGCCGGGGAGCAGTACTTC CASSLSGGAGEQYF
- TRBJ2-3 TRBV5-1 many TGCGCCAGCAGCTCAGGTTGGCAGAACACAGATACGCAGTATTTT CASSSGWQNTDTQYF
TRBD2 TRBJ2-1 TRBV7-8 once TGTGCCAGCAGCTACGGGACTACCAATGAGCAGTTCTTC CASSYGTTNEQFF
- TRBJ2-7 TRBV15 few TGTGCCACCAGCAGGGGTTTAGGGGGTGACGAGCAGTACTTC CATSRGLGGDEQYF
TRBD1 TRBJ2-2 TRBV5-1 - TGCGCCAGCAGCTCGCAGACAGGGGCCACCGGGGAGCTGTTTTTT CASSSQTGATGELFF